This T cell receptor beta chain was recorded in a study of cytomegalovirus exposure and HLA in healthy donors. Germline V lookup: CDR1 MNHNS, CDR2 SASEGT. The CDR3 is made up of 11 amino acids. Trimming at V came to 9 bases and at J to 4 bases, leaving 3 bases not matched to a gene. Profiling relied on immunoSEQ multiplex PCR, and the TCRdb table lists in-frame clones only, not all of them. The data show 90,000 to 140,000 clones, about 88% seen once. This receptor was obtained from a woman under 30 in good health and CMV-seropositive. The sequenced material came from PBMCs. The chain carries TRBV6-1 and TRBJ2-7; 7 nucleotides align to TRBD2. CDR3 nucleotides: TGTGCCAGTCAGCGGGGTTACGAGCAGTACTTC. Its protein product is CASQRGYEQYF.